The present TCR beta chain was sequenced within a study of blood T cell dynamics during melanoma immunotherapy. General study results and limits: The most clonal sorted CD8+ subset, immune-effector cells, was closest to cell-free DNA CDR3 sequences.

Trimming removed 4 bases at V and 7 bases at J, with 5 bases between. The CDR3 sequence is 12 residues long. The germline CDR1 and CDR2 sequences are MDHEN and SYDVKM. Worth noting for this clone: The antigen remains unidentified.

The data were produced by immunoSEQ multiplex PCR, yet TCRdb's version contains in-frame clones alone and is incomplete. This sample has roughly 16,000 clones, with approximately 94% found just once. The time point denotes: week 3, after first cycle of checkpoint inhibitor. Samples come from before therapy and from week 3 after the first blockade cycle. At 12 weeks after first infusion, RECIST 1.1 defined response for most patients. Patients had no prior systemic cancer treatment, immunosuppressants or other active cancers. The sequencing used effector memory CD8+ T cells from blood, collected from a patient treated with checkpoint blockade. The receptor was isolated from a human donor with melanoma. This sequence joins TRBV28 and TRBJ1-6, with D unresolved. CDR3 sequence: CASSSWNSPLHF. The CDR3 DNA reads TGTGCCAGCAGTTCTTGGAATTCACCCCTCCACTTT.